A selection of T cell receptor beta chains follows, all from one sample in a study of OX40 agonist ivuxolimab in advanced cancers. TCRdb's table, derived via immunoSEQ multiplex PCR, lists solely in-frame clones and lacks some. The data contain about 48,000 clones, approximately 90% of them singletons. This specimen was CD4+ or CD8+ T cells sorted from blood, taken in a trial of the OX40 agonist ivuxolimab. The source is an adult with an advanced solid tumor such as melanoma, head and neck, liver or kidney cancer. Each CDR3 is given with its conserved first and last residue. A D gene is named only where the DNA matches it firmly. Some rows have no size entry. The others give once, few or many, or a class for an expanded clone.

clone size: -; J gene: TRBJ2-7; V gene: TRBV6-5; D gene: -; CDR3 protein: CASSRSSYEQYF; CDR3 DNA: TGTGCCAGCAGCCGCAGCTCCTACGAGCAGTACTTC
clone size: -; J gene: TRBJ1-1; V gene: TRBV7-6; D gene: -; CDR3 protein: CASSLGPVTGLNTEAFF; CDR3 DNA: TGTGCCAGCAGCTTAGGACCTGTCACAGGCCTAAACACTGAAGCTTTCTTT
clone size: -; J gene: TRBJ1-5; V gene: TRBV7-9; D gene: -; CDR3 protein: CASSPEGQPQHF; CDR3 DNA: TGTGCCAGCAGCCCCGAGGGACAGCCCCAGCATTTT
clone size: -; J gene: TRBJ2-7; V gene: TRBV10-2; D gene: -; CDR3 protein: CASLVEGVGEQYF; CDR3 DNA: TGCGCCAGCCTAGTCGAGGGGGTGGGGGAGCAGTACTTC
clone size: few; J gene: TRBJ1-6; V gene: TRBV10-1; D gene: -; CDR3 protein: CASSARGGDGASPLHF; CDR3 DNA: TGCGCCAGCAGCGCCCGGGGTGGGGACGGAGCTTCACCCCTCCACTTT
clone size: once; J gene: TRBJ1-5; V gene: TRBV19; D gene: TRBD1; CDR3 protein: CASSLGQGANQPQHF; CDR3 DNA: TGTGCCAGTAGTCTAGGACAGGGGGCCAATCAGCCCCAGCATTTT
clone size: -; J gene: TRBJ2-1; V gene: TRBV7-3; D gene: -; CDR3 protein: CASSFVRGSYNEQFF; CDR3 DNA: TGTGCCAGCAGCTTTGTCCGGGGCAGTTACAATGAGCAGTTCTTC
clone size: -; J gene: TRBJ1-1; V gene: TRBV30; D gene: -; CDR3 protein: CAWREGHHWYTEAFF; CDR3 DNA: TGTGCCTGGAGAGAAGGACACCACTGGTACACTGAAGCTTTCTTT
clone size: -; J gene: TRBJ2-3; V gene: TRBV11-2; D gene: -; CDR3 protein: CASSPTGYGYPDTQYF; CDR3 DNA: TGTGCCAGCAGCCCCACAGGGTACGGGTACCCAGATACGCAGTATTTT
clone size: -; J gene: TRBJ1-2; V gene: TRBV29-1; D gene: -; CDR3 protein: CSAVSGTQDGYTF; CDR3 DNA: TGCAGCGCGGTATCCGGGACACAAGATGGCTACACCTTC
clone size: once; J gene: TRBJ2-7; V gene: TRBV4-1; D gene: -; CDR3 protein: CASSQVPGAGYEQYF; CDR3 DNA: TGCGCCAGCAGCCAAGTCCCGGGGGCGGGTTACGAGCAGTACTTC
clone size: -; J gene: TRBJ1-2; V gene: TRBV6-5; D gene: -; CDR3 protein: CASSSRERYYGYTF; CDR3 DNA: TGTGCCAGCAGTTCACGGGAACGTTACTATGGCTACACCTTC
clone size: -; J gene: TRBJ1-1; V gene: TRBV9; D gene: -; CDR3 protein: CASSGGWGDEAFF; CDR3 DNA: TGTGCCAGCAGCGGAGGGTGGGGGGACGAAGCTTTCTTT
clone size: -; J gene: TRBJ1-6; V gene: TRBV27; D gene: TRBD1; CDR3 protein: CASSYGTDNNSPLHF; CDR3 DNA: TGTGCCAGCAGTTACGGGACAGACAATAATTCACCCCTCCACTTT
clone size: -; J gene: TRBJ1-5; V gene: TRBV6-6; D gene: TRBD1; CDR3 protein: CASRGTGADQPQHF; CDR3 DNA: TGTGCCAGCAGGGGGACAGGGGCGGATCAGCCCCAGCATTTT
clone size: -; J gene: TRBJ2-3; V gene: TRBV7-2; D gene: -; CDR3 protein: CASSLLRRRDTQYF; CDR3 DNA: TGTGCCAGCAGCCTCCTAAGGAGGCGGGATACGCAGTATTTT
clone size: -; J gene: TRBJ2-7; V gene: TRBV12-2; D gene: -; CDR3 protein: CASRLETGINEQYF; CDR3 DNA: TGTGCAAGTCGCTTAGAAACAGGGATCAACGAGCAGTACTTC
clone size: -; J gene: TRBJ2-7; V gene: TRBV4-3; D gene: TRBD2; CDR3 protein: CASSYDASGGSYEQYF; CDR3 DNA: TGCGCCAGCAGCTACGACGCTAGCGGGGGATCCTACGAGCAGTACTTC
clone size: -; J gene: TRBJ2-1; V gene: TRBV28; D gene: TRBD1; CDR3 protein: CASRPRDSAEYNEQFF; CDR3 DNA: TGTGCCAGCAGACCCAGGGACAGTGCCGAATACAATGAGCAGTTCTTC
clone size: few; J gene: TRBJ1-6; V gene: TRBV7-9; D gene: TRBD1; CDR3 protein: CASSGYTGGASPLHF; CDR3 DNA: TGTGCCAGCAGCGGCTATACAGGGGGCGCTTCACCCCTCCACTTT
clone size: -; J gene: TRBJ1-6; V gene: TRBV28; D gene: -; CDR3 protein: CASSLISPDSPLHF; CDR3 DNA: TGTGCCAGCAGTTTAATCTCTCCAGATTCACCCCTCCACTTT
clone size: -; J gene: TRBJ2-3; V gene: TRBV5-1; D gene: -; CDR3 protein: CASSLDPVTGDTDTQYF; CDR3 DNA: TGCGCCAGCAGCTTGGACCCGGTGACGGGGGACACAGATACGCAGTATTTT
clone size: once; J gene: TRBJ2-3; V gene: TRBV19; D gene: -; CDR3 protein: CASSILSGGTDTQYF; CDR3 DNA: TGTGCCAGTAGTATCCTATCGGGAGGCACAGATACGCAGTATTTT
clone size: -; J gene: TRBJ2-1; V gene: TRBV7-2; D gene: -; CDR3 protein: CASSLGGDRSLSNEQFF; CDR3 DNA: TGTGCCAGCAGCTTAGGAGGAGACAGGTCACTTTCAAATGAGCAGTTCTTC
clone size: -; J gene: TRBJ2-1; V gene: TRBV5-6; D gene: -; CDR3 protein: CASSRPLNEQFF; CDR3 DNA: TGTGCCAGCAGCCGTCCCCTCAATGAGCAGTTCTTC
clone size: -; J gene: TRBJ1-6; V gene: TRBV15; D gene: -; CDR3 protein: CATSTQKEGRGYNSPLHF; CDR3 DNA: TGTGCCACCAGCACCCAAAAGGAGGGGCGTGGGTATAATTCACCCCTCCACTTT
clone size: once; J gene: TRBJ1-4; V gene: TRBV4-1; D gene: -; CDR3 protein: CASSQVSEANEKLFF; CDR3 DNA: TGCGCCAGCAGCCAAGTATCTGAGGCTAATGAAAAACTGTTTTTT
clone size: once; J gene: TRBJ2-3; V gene: TRBV29-1; D gene: TRBD2; CDR3 protein: CSARGGREDTQYF; CDR3 DNA: TGCAGCGCCCGCGGGGGGCGGGAAGATACGCAGTATTTT
clone size: -; J gene: TRBJ1-5; V gene: TRBV30; D gene: -; CDR3 protein: CAWSGGASNQPQHF; CDR3 DNA: TGTGCCTGGAGTGGGGGGGCTAGCAATCAGCCCCAGCATTTT